This T cell receptor (beta chain) was sequenced for a study of T-cell reconstitution after alpha-beta-depleted transplantation in children (dated by TCRdb to 2016 to 2018). At the level of the whole study: T-cell immune reconstitution after TCRalphabeta/CD19-depleted allogeneic hematopoietic cell transplantation in children was quantitatively tracked in the study by means of TCR repertoire profiling.

Including cysteine and phenylalanine, the CDR3 has 13 amino acids. The DNA shown is the 39-base CDR3, in frame from base 1. Between the V and J ends, shortened by 8 bases and 3 bases respectively, the junction contains 12 bases. CDR1 and CDR2, per the germline V gene, are MRHNA and SNTAGT. A few counts support this clonotype. Its antigen remains unidentified. No base quality information exists; no much larger clone differs at one position. Library preparation employed PCR. TCRdb lists the instrument as Illumina HiSeq 2500. TCR library preparation used molecular barcoding, with unique molecular identifiers applied to normalize quantification of the TCRbeta repertoire. TCRdb handled the public reads itself, with Q25 trimming in fastp and clone calling in MiXCR, and kept productive beta chains. One record per CDR3 amino acid sequence lists the most common genes and DNA. The table for this sample lists 500,000 to 600,000 distinct CDR3 sequences; 18% of them were counted only once. 3.3% of the sample goes to the ten largest clones.

The TCR originated in a human donor who donated a stem cell graft to a child with acute lymphoblastic leukemia. This receptor chain uses TRBV6-4 and TRBJ2-3; the D call could be TRBD1 or TRBD2, with each sharing 6 bases. Material: PBMCs from the stem cell graft donor, obtained from the stem cell graft. The DNA reads as follows: TGTGCCAGCGCACAGGGAGGTACAGATACGCAGTATTTT. The translation is CASAQGGTDTQYF.